These 18 T cell receptor beta chains came from one sample sequenced in a study of early T cells in non-severe SARS-CoV-2 infection. One entry per CDR3 protein results from TCRdb running MiXCR on the 5' RACE reads. In the table there are fewer than 100,000 distinct CDR3 sequences, about 17% of which are singletons. Sample: whole blood. All receptors come from an adult who was a healthcare worker with PCR-confirmed SARS-CoV-2 infection or an uninfected control (not recorded which).

This chain connects TRBV24-1 to TRBJ2-1, with 7 bases matching TRBD2. The CDR3 spans 14 residues. CDR1 and CDR2 (germline): KGHDR, SFDVKD. Unmatched junction bases numbered 3, after V lost 4 bases and J lost 4 bases. In nucleotides, the CDR3 is TGTGCCACCAGTGAGGGACTAACATACAATGAGCAGTTCTTC. Translated, it gives CATSEGLTYNEQFF.

The chain is built from TRBV10-3 and TRBJ2-1; D might be TRBD1 or TRBD2, each matching 5 bases. In germline, CDR1 is ENHRY, CDR2 SYGVKD. V gave up 3 bases and J gave up 3 bases, with 9 bases separating them. There are 14 residues in the CDR3. The CDR3: CAISETGRYNEQFF. The DNA of the CDR3 is TGTGCCATCAGTGAAACGGGGCGCTACAATGAGCAGTTCTTC.

V is TRBV6-4 and J is TRBJ2-1; 9 bases map to TRBD2. The CDR3 length is 16 residues. Germline values: CDR1 MRHNA, CDR2 SNTAGT. V dropped 6 bases and J dropped 9; count of bases not matched to a gene: 15. In DNA form, the CDR3 reads TGTGCCAGCAGCTCGCTAGCGGGGAGTTCAATTGGTGAGCAGTTCTTC. It codes for CASSSLAGSSIGEQFF.

Here the CDR3 reads CASSQSPGAFYNEQFF. The CDR3 region has the DNA TGTGCCAGCAGCCAGTCCCCGGGGGCGTTCTACAATGAGCAGTTCTTC. This chain connects TRBV7-8 to TRBJ2-1; D may correspond to TRBD1 or TRBD2 (6 bases each). CDR3 length equals 16 residues. Germline V lookup: CDR1 SGHVS, CDR2 FQNEAQ. V was clipped by 5 bases and J by 3 bases, with 17 bases between them.

This clonotype was counted only a few times. The rearrangement uses TRBV12-3 or TRBV12-4 and TRBJ1-6, with 8 bases fitting TRBD1. V was clipped by 6 bases and J by 14 bases; unmatched bases: 12. The CDR3 runs to 14 residues. CDR3 loop: CASSPDRALTALHF. The CDR3 coding sequence is TGTGCCAGCAGCCCGGACAGGGCCCTTACGGCCCTCCACTTT.

V usage is TRBV19 and J usage is TRBJ2-1; TRBD1 matches 10 bases. J was trimmed by 7 bases and V by 7 bases; bases with no gene match: 10. CDR3 size: 15 residues. The germline gives CDR1 LNHDA, CDR2 SQIVND (reference sequence). The CDR3 reads CASIPTGGAWNEQFF. The CDR3 coding sequence is TGTGCCAGTATTCCGACAGGGGGCGCTTGGAATGAGCAGTTCTTC.

This chain links TRBV29-1 with TRBJ2-7; 8 bases map to TRBD2. Per the germline V gene, CDR1 is SQVTM and CDR2 is ANQGSEA. The CDR3 is 16 residues long. J gave up 2 bases and V 3 bases, and 12 bases lay outside the gene matches. This CDR3 reads CSVEGTTSGSTYEQYF. DNA for the CDR3: TGCAGCGTTGAGGGTACTACTAGCGGCAGCACCTACGAGCAGTACTTC.

The rearrangement uses TRBV10-2 and TRBJ2-3; 9 bases fit TRBD1. From germline, CDR1 is WSHSY and CDR2 SAAADI. The CDR3 loop spans 15 amino acids. The junction had 4 bases not matched to a gene; V was cut back by 1 base and J by 5 bases. Here the CDR3 reads CASSEWGQGRDTQYF. DNA for the CDR3: TGCGCCAGCAGTGAGTGGGGACAGGGAAGAGATACGCAGTATTTT.

The V gene is TRBV3-1, the J gene TRBJ2-1; 7 nucleotides agree with TRBD2. This CDR3 contains 16 residues. J gave up 6 bases and V 1 base, and 9 bases lay outside the gene matches. Germline V gene data show CDR1 as LGHDT and CDR2 as YNNKEL (reference sequence). The CDR3 DNA follows: TGTGCCAGCAGCCAAGGACGGAGACTAGCTTTCAATGAGCAGTTCTTC. As protein: CASSQGRRLAFNEQFF.

The gene calls are TRBV6-6 and TRBJ1-6; D is possibly TRBD1 (5 bases). The CDR3 length is 15 residues. Germline lookup yields CDR1 MNHNY and CDR2 SVGAGI (reference sequence). V lost 0 bases, J lost 7 bases, and 10 bases lay in between. CDR3 in DNA: TGTGCCAGCAGTTACTCTAGGACAACGAATTCACCCCTCCACTTT. Translating gives CASSYSRTTNSPLHF.

The rearrangement joins TRBV24-1 to TRBJ2-3; D is tentatively TRBD1 or TRBD2 (5 bases each). The CDR3 has 16 amino acids. The germline V gene has CDR1 KGHDR and CDR2 SFDVKD. The V and J ends lost 5 bases and 1 base respectively, with 15 bases between them. CDR3 coding DNA: TGTGCCACCAGTGTCTCCGGGACCACGCGCACAGATACGCAGTATTTT. It encodes CATSVSGTTRTDTQYF.

This clonotype came up a few times. The rearrangement links TRBV7-9 to TRBJ2-7, with D unclear. Germline values: CDR1 SEHNR, CDR2 FQNEAQ (reference sequence). The CDR3 sequence is 13 residues long. V lost 1 base, J lost 3 bases, and 7 bases lay in between. CDR3 region: CASSLEQSYEQYF. The CDR3 bases are TGTGCCAGCAGCTTAGAGCAGAGCTACGAGCAGTACTTC.

The chain combines TRBV29-1 with TRBJ2-3; 10 nucleotides line up with TRBD1. J lost 5 bases, V lost 5 bases, and 10 bases had no gene match. The CDR3 runs 15 residues. In germline, CDR1 is SQVTM, CDR2 ANQGSEA. CDR3 residues: CSVSRTGGSGDTQYF. The CDR3 DNA sequence: TGCAGCGTTTCACGGACAGGGGGTTCTGGAGATACGCAGTATTTT.

This clonotype turned up a few times. The rearrangement links TRBV6-5 to TRBJ2-5; D remains unclear. This CDR3 comprises 13 residues. V shed 10 bases and J shed 5 bases, with 17 bases lying between them. Germline V gives CDR1 MNHEY, CDR2 SVGAGI. The CDR3 loop is CATLPEPRETQYF. Written as DNA, the CDR3 is TGTGCCACCCTGCCGGAGCCCCGGGAGACCCAGTACTTC.

V gene TRBV7-9 combines with J gene TRBJ2-7; 7 bases align to TRBD1. The germline V gene encodes CDR1 SEHNR and CDR2 FQNEAQ (reference sequence). There are 16 residues in the CDR3. V shed 2 bases, J shed 4 bases, and the junction held 11 bases outside the gene matches. Written as DNA, the CDR3 is TGTGCCAGCAGCTTATCCGATTCACAGGGGCCGTACGAGCAGTACTTC. Residues: CASSLSDSQGPYEQYF.

The rearrangement joins TRBV12-3 or TRBV12-4 to TRBJ1-1; D ambiguous. CDR3 size: 13 residues. Trimming took 7 bases from V and 0 from J, leaving 9 bases between them. CDR3 amino acids: CASNPTVNTEAFF. The CDR3 DNA follows: TGTGCCAGCAATCCTACAGTGAACACTGAAGCTTTCTTT.

The chain uses TRBV9 and TRBJ2-7; D ambiguous. This CDR3 comprises 13 residues. CDR1 and CDR2 (germline): SGDLS, YYNGEE. V lost 4 bases and J lost 10, with 18 bases in between. CDR3 region: CASSPGPREDQYF. In DNA form, the CDR3 reads TGTGCCAGCAGCCCCGGGCCAAGAGAGGATCAGTACTTC. The variable domain in full, with the rest retrieved from reference TRBV9 and TRBJ2-7, is DSGVTQTPKHLITATGQRVTLRCSPRSGDLSVYWYQQSLDQGLQFLIQYYNGEERAKGNILERFSAQQFPDLHSELNLSSLELGDSALYFCASSPGPREDQYFGPGTRLTVT.

V gene TRBV6-5 combines with J gene TRBJ1-4; maybe TRBD1 (6 bases). The CDR3 runs 16 residues. Germline CDR1 and CDR2: MNHEY and SVGAGI. Trimming shortened V by 1 base and J by 1 base, and 10 bases separated the two germline ends. The CDR3 loop reads CASSYFPQGTNEKLFF. In nucleotides, the CDR3 is TGTGCCAGCAGTTACTTTCCACAGGGAACTAATGAAAAACTGTTTTTT.